One sample yielded the 8 T cell receptor beta chains listed below, sequenced in a study of T cell responses to AZD1222 COVID-19 vaccine (dated by TCRdb to 2020 to 2022). What this sample's time point label stands for: about 28 days (+/-7) after the second vaccine dose. Library construction relied on the immunoSEQ multiplex PCR assay. The table was pulled from immuneACCESS by TCRdb, which kept in-frame rearrangements only. Such tables lose some clones; where checked, under half of the loss comes from unresolved V genes, and the rest has no known cause. In all, the sample holds some 150,000 clones, and approximately 89% of those were seen once. Around 1.7% of the sample is taken by the ten largest. Here the sequenced sample was peripheral blood, taken 28 days after the second AZD1222 dose. Every receptor here comes from an adult who received the AZD1222 COVID-19 vaccine.

The chain is built from TRBV29-1 and TRBJ2-3; 10 nucleotides agree with TRBD2. With 7 bases clipped from V and 2 bases from J, the junction kept 12 bases outside the gene matches. This CDR3 spans 16 amino acids. CDR1 and CDR2 from the germline V gene are SQVTM and ANQGSEA. Here the CDR3 reads CSARSLAGPLTDTQYF. CDR3 coding DNA: TGCAGCGCCCGTTCACTAGCGGGACCTCTCACAGATACGCAGTATTTT.

The genes are TRBV7-3 and TRBJ1-4; D gene ambiguous. V shed 0 bases and J shed 8 bases, with 7 bases lying between them. Germline-derived CDR1 and CDR2 are SGHTA and FQGTGA. CDR3 length: 13 amino acids. CDR3 DNA: TGTGCCAGCAGCTTAACGAAAGGGGAAAAACTGTTTTTT. This codes for CASSLTKGEKLFF.

V is TRBV29-1 and J is TRBJ2-7; 9 bases fit TRBD2. Trimming at V came to 6 bases and at J to 6 bases, leaving 9 bases not matched to a gene. CDR1 is SQVTM, CDR2 ANQGSEA, per germline. This CDR3 is built from 13 residues. The CDR3 DNA follows: TGCAGCGTGGGACTAGCTCGTAGTAGCGAGCAGTACTTC. This translates into CSVGLARSSEQYF.

The gene calls are TRBV6-5 and TRBJ2-7; D ambiguous. CDR3 length equals 13 residues. The germline CDR1 and CDR2 sequences are MNHEY and SVGAGI. The V gene lost 10 bases and the J gene lost 0 bases, with 13 bases spanning the gap. Here the CDR3 DNA reads TGTGCCACCCGGGCCCCAAGCTCCTACGAGCAGTACTTC. Residues: CATRAPSSYEQYF.

The rearrangement joins TRBV6-5 to TRBJ2-1, with no clear D. This CDR3 has 13 residues. CDR1 is MNHEY, CDR2 SVGAGI, per germline. Trimming removed 0 bases from V and 7 bases from J, with 7 bases in between. CDR3 sequence (DNA): TGTGCCAGCAGTTACTCGAGGCAAAATGAGCAGTTCTTC. Protein: CASSYSRQNEQFF.

Ten or more counts support this clone. J is TRBJ1-3 and V is TRBV27; D gene unclear. Germline CDR1 and CDR2: MNHEY and SMNVEV (reference sequence). The V gene lost 3 bases and the J gene lost 0 bases, with 6 bases spanning the gap. The CDR3 runs 14 residues. The CDR3 bases are TGTGCCAGCAGTTTTCGGAGCTCTGGAAACACCATATATTTT. This sequence encodes CASSFRSSGNTIYF.

Only one count was recorded for this clone. The chain couples TRBV5-4 to TRBJ1-1; D is unclear. This CDR3 is 14 amino acids long. The V gene's germline CDR1 is SGHNT and CDR2 YYREEE (reference sequence). Trimming removed 0 bases at V and 1 base at J, with 7 bases between. DNA for the CDR3: TGTGCCAGCAGCTTGGTTCAGCGGAACACTGAAGCTTTCTTT. As protein: CASSLVQRNTEAFF. Supplemented by reference TRBV5-4 and TRBJ1-1, the full variable domain reads ETGVTQSPTHLIKTRGQQVTLRCSSQSGHNTVSWYQQALGQGPQFIFQYYREEENGRGNFPPRFSGLQFPNYSSELNVNALELDDSALYLCASSLVQRNTEAFFGQGTRLTVV.

This sequence joins TRBV13 and TRBJ2-5, with no clear D. From germline, CDR1 is PRHDT and CDR2 FYEKMQ (reference sequence). Between the trimmed V and J ends, which lost 1 base and 5 bases, there was a span of 11 bases. This CDR3 region has 14 residues. The DNA of the CDR3 is TGTGCCAGCAGCTTAGACTCCGCGCTTGAGACCCAGTACTTC. Translating it yields CASSLDSALETQYF.